The sequence of this TCR beta chain was determined in a study of PD-1 blockade in classical Hodgkin lymphoma. Described time point: cycle 4 day 1 (C4D1), after more than five weeks of nivolumab. All trial patients relapsed after autologous stem cell transplantation. Under best response, outcomes were complete response, partial response or progressive disease. The repertoire was sequenced with immunoSEQ multiplex PCR; TCRdb's copy has only in-frame clones and lacks some. Of around 50,000 clones in the sample, 85% to 90% are singletons; the top ten hold about 14%. In regard to this clone: Antigen specificity is unknown.

Deletions cut 3 bases from V and 2 bases from J, with 15 bases between. The CDR3 length is 16 residues. Germline CDR1 is MNHNS and CDR2 is SASEGT. Study-wide results and limits: Baseline diversity in complete responders resembled that of newly diagnosed patients. By C4D1, diversity of CD4+ TCRs had risen significantly, whereas that of CD8+ TCRs had not. Exclusion applied to patients who initiated nivolumab less than 1 year following ASCT.

This chain links TRBV6-1 with TRBJ2-3; D possibly corresponds to TRBD2 (6 bases). The sequence was obtained from a human donor with classical Hodgkin lymphoma. The sequencing used peripheral blood mononuclear cells (PBMCs), collected before the fourth cycle of nivolumab. The DNA of the CDR3 is TGTGCCAGCAGTGATAAGGGGCGGGGTGTCACAGATACGCAGTATTTT. Encoded protein: CASSDKGRGVTDTQYF.